This T cell receptor (beta chain) was documented in a study of shared clonotypes between healthy human individuals. Replicate PCRs run on unsorted PBMC used roughly 320 ng DNA, which was approximately 29,000 T cell genomes. Unsorted PBMC DNA was run through sequencing on ten immunoSEQ deep assay plates. TCRdb's copy holds only in-frame clones and misses some; the assay was immunoSEQ multiplex PCR. The repertoire has 400,000 to 500,000 clones, around 80% of them found once; the top ten carry about 12%. Germline V gives CDR1 WSHSY, CDR2 SAAADI. The CDR3 is 13 amino acids. Trimming stripped 6 bases from V and 5 bases from J, with 14 bases between. General study points: The authors sampled blood alone, and tissue repertoires likely differ.

Donors were Caucasian adults residing in Nashville, Tennessee, USA. This clone was counted between two and nine times. The antigen is unknown. The sequencing sample was made of PBMCs. This clonotype was obtained from a woman in her 40s in good health. Some clones in this sample may be carry-over from other donors' samples. This sequence joins TRBV10-2 and TRBJ2-7; D perhaps matches TRBD2 (5 bases). Written as DNA, the CDR3 is TGCGCCAGCAGCGCCACTAGATACCACGAGCAGTACTTC. It yields the protein CASSATRYHEQYF.